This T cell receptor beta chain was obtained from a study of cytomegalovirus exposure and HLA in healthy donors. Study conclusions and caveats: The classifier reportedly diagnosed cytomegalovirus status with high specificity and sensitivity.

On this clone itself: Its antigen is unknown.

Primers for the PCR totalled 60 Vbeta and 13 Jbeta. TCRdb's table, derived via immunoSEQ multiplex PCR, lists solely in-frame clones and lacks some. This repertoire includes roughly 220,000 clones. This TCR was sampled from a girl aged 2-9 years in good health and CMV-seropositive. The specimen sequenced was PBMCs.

For the CDR3, the DNA is TGTGCCCGTGACTCCGAGCAGTACTTC. It translates to CARDSEQYF. V is TRBV30 and J is TRBJ2-7; D is unclear. The germline CDR1 and CDR2 sequences are GTSNPN and SVGIG (reference sequence). V was pared by 8 bases and J by 6 bases, with 8 bases between. There are 9 residues in the CDR3.